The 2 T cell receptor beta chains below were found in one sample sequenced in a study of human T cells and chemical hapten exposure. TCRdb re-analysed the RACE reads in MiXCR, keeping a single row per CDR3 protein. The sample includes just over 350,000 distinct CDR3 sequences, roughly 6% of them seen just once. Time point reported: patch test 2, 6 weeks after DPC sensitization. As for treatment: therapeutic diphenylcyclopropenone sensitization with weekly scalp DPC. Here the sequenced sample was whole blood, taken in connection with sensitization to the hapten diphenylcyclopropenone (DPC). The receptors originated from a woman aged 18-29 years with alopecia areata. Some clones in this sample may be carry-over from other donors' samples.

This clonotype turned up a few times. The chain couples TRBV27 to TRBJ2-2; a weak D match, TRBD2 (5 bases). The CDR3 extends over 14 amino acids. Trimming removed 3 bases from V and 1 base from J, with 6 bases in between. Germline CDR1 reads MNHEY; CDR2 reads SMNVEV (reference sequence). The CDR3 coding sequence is TGTGCCAGCAGTTTTGAGGGGAACACCGGGGAGCTGTTTTTT. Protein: CASSFEGNTGELFF.

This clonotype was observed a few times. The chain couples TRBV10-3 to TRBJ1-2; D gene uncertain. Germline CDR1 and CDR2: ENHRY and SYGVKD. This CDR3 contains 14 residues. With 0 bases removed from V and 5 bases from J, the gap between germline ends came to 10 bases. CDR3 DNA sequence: TGTGCCATCAGTGAGTCGATCAACGAGTATGGCTACACCTTC. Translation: CAISESINEYGYTF.